A selection of T cell receptor beta chains follows, all from one sample in a study of metastatic and nonmetastatic thyroid tumors. TCRdb ran MiXCR on the PCR reads. The table includes just over 15,000 clones, roughly 34% detected once. The material sequenced was tumor tissue. These receptors all come from a male donor with papillary thyroid cancer or a benign thyroid nodule (not recorded which). Some clones in this sample may be carry-over from other donors' samples. Each CDR3 is given with its conserved first and last residue. Each record gives: V gene, D gene, clone size, J gene, CDR3 protein, CDR3 DNA. D genes are given only for firm matches. Only some rows state a clone size, as once, few, many or a class for expanded clones.

>TRBV9|TRBD2|many|TRBJ2-3
CASSATSGGTGTQYF
TGTGCCAGCAGCGCAACTAGCGGGGGAACAGGTACGCAGTATTTT
>TRBV13|.|many|TRBJ1-4
CASSLGGAREKLFF
TGTGCCAGCAGCTTAGGGGGGGCGCGCGAAAAACTGTTTTTT
>TRBV20-1|.|many|TRBJ2-5
CSARAPSHQETQYF
TGCAGTGCTAGAGCCCCAAGTCACCAAGAGACCCAGTACTTC
>TRBV5-1|.|once|TRBJ2-2
CASSLALGENTGELFF
TGCGCCAGCAGCTTGGCCCTCGGGGAGAACACCGGGGAGCTGTTTTTT
>TRBV6-6|.|large|TRBJ1-3
CASSYIGGSGNTIYF
TGTGCCAGCAGTTATATCGGGGGCTCTGGAAACACCATATATTTT
>TRBV19|.|.|TRBJ2-6
CASTDRPGSGANVLTF
TGTGCCAGTACCGACAGACCAGGGTCTGGGGCCAACGTCCTGACTTTC
>TRBV4-2|.|once|TRBJ1-6
CASSSDRNSPLHF
TGTGCCAGCAGCTCCGACAGAAATTCACCCCTCCACTTT
>TRBV20-1|TRBD1|.|TRBJ2-3
CSASGTGTITDTQYF
TGCAGTGCTTCCGGGACAGGAACTATCACAGATACGCAGTATTTT
>TRBV28|.|.|TRBJ2-7
CASSLVSLNEQYF
TGTGCCAGCAGTTTGGTTTCCCTTAACGAGCAGTACTTC
>TRBV24-1|.|.|TRBJ2-2
CATSSGFQRGDFTGELFF
TGTGCCACCAGTTCAGGGTTTCAGCGTGGTGACTTCACCGGGGAGCTGTTTTTT
>TRBV5-4|.|.|TRBJ2-1
CASSLSLTEQFF
TGTGCCAGCAGCTTGTCTCTGACCGAGCAGTTCTTC
>TRBV15|TRBD1|few|TRBJ1-5
CATITYGQENQPQHF
TGTGCCACCATCACTTATGGACAGGAGAATCAGCCCCAGCACTTT
>TRBV6-1|.|many|TRBJ2-1
CASSGSNGPYNEQFF
TGTGCCAGCTCTGGGTCGAACGGCCCCTACAATGAGCAGTTCTTC
>TRBV9|.|.|TRBJ1-1
CASSALDIEREAFF
TGTGCCAGCAGCGCACTGGACATTGAGCGTGAAGCTTTCTTT
>TRBV7-2|.|few|TRBJ1-2
CASTYTRGGYTF
TGTGCCAGCACCTATACCCGTGGAGGCTACACCTTC
>TRBV5-1|.|.|TRBJ2-7
CASSLELRDSGIEQYF
TGCGCCAGCAGCTTGGAGTTGCGGGACTCAGGAATTGAGCAGTACTTC
>TRBV15|.|few|TRBJ2-1
CATSTPRAGGSYNEQFF
TGTGCCACCAGCACCCCTCGGGCTGGGGGCTCCTACAATGAGCAGTTCTTC
>TRBV6-1|.|few|TRBJ2-3
CAASPRRGADTQYF
TGTGCCGCATCGCCGCGGAGAGGGGCAGATACGCAGTATTTT
>TRBV12-3/TRBV12-4|.|few|TRBJ2-5
CASRESPKTQYF
TGTGCCAGCAGAGAGAGTCCGAAGACCCAGTACTTC
>TRBV27|TRBD2|many|TRBJ2-3
CASRQKGAGGPTDTQYF
TGTGCCAGCAGACAGAAAGGAGCGGGAGGGCCAACAGATACGCAGTATTTT
>TRBV28|.|few|TRBJ2-2
CASSLLPVNTGELFF
TGTGCCAGCAGTTTATTGCCTGTTAACACCGGGGAGCTGTTTTTT
>TRBV11-2|.|.|TRBJ2-1
CASSTRQVAYNEQFF
TGTGCCAGCAGCACCCGACAGGTTGCGTACAATGAGCAGTTCTTC
>TRBV28|TRBD1|few|TRBJ1-1
CASSSNRGDRFTEAFF
TGTGCCAGCAGTTCAAACCGAGGGGACAGGTTCACTGAAGCTTTCTTT
>TRBV25-1|.|.|TRBJ2-7
CAISEYPPPGDFYEQYF
TGTGCCATCAGTGAATACCCCCCTCCGGGAGACTTTTACGAGCAGTACTTC